This T cell receptor beta chain derives from a study of cytomegalovirus exposure and HLA in healthy donors. General study points: Prior analysis indicated that the majority of TCR beta V segments exhibited productivity approximately 87% or approximately 30% of the time. A missense variant in DCLRE1C was later tied to TCR beta V- and J-gene trimming. The presence/absence work took it that sequencing depth was about the same across donors.

This clone was picked up a small number of times. Its antigen is not identified. 60 Vbeta and 13 Jbeta primers were used in PCR. Assay: immunoSEQ multiplex PCR; the TCRdb copy retains only in-frame clones and omits some. Of about 200,000 clones in the sample, just over 75% were seen once. The CDR3 sequence is 13 residues long. V lost 5 bases to trimming and J lost 1 base, with 6 bases between them. Germline lookup yields CDR1 SGHRS and CDR2 YFSETQ. The sequenced material came from PBMCs. This clonotype was obtained from a man younger than 40 in good health and CMV-seronegative. The chain joins TRBV5-1 to TRBJ2-2, with no clear D. CDR3 in amino acids: CASRRQNTGELFF. CDR3 bases: TGCGCCAGCAGGAGACAGAACACCGGGGAGCTGTTTTTT. The complete variable domain, with remaining parts taken from reference TRBV5-1 and TRBJ2-2, reads KAGVTQTPRYLIKTRGQQVTLSCSPISGHRSVSWYQQTPGQGLQFLFEYFSETQRNKGNFPGRFSGRQFSNSRSEMNVSTLELGDSALYLCASRRQNTGELFFGEGSRLTVL.